One sample yielded the 9 T cell receptor beta chains listed below, sequenced in a study of T cell changes during pregnancy in multiple sclerosis (dated by TCRdb to the late 2010s). The library was obtained by the immunoSEQ multiplex PCR assay. Held by TCRdb, this immuneACCESS table contains in-frame sequences only and omits some clones. Under half of the omission traces to an unresolved V gene where checked; the cause of the rest is unknown. The sample yields more than 70,000 clones; around 91% were counted once. The leading ten clones occupy over 1.5% of the sample. The input for sequencing was peripheral blood, taken after pregnancy. These receptor sequences come from a female donor in good health, enrolled as a control in a pregnancy study.

The chain joins TRBV7-9 to TRBJ2-2; 8 bases match TRBD1. The V gene end was trimmed by 5 bases and the J gene end by 4 bases; junction bases not matched to a gene: 6. The CDR3 covers 15 residues. The germline V gene has CDR1 SEHNR and CDR2 FQNEAQ (reference sequence). The CDR3 coding sequence is TGTGCCAGCAGCCTCGGACAGGGTGCCACCGGGGAGCTGTTTTTT. Translating gives CASSLGQGATGELFF.

The CDR3 reads CAIMGGGEAFF. The CDR3 DNA reads TGTGCCATCATGGGGGGGGGTGAAGCTTTCTTT. The chain is built from TRBV10-3 and TRBJ1-1; weak D call: TRBD1 (5 bases). The CDR3 loop spans 11 amino acids. Per the germline V gene, CDR1 is ENHRY and CDR2 is SYGVKD. V dropped 7 bases and J dropped 7 bases, with 10 bases sitting between them.

This clone was recorded a few times. The chain joins TRBV18 to TRBJ1-1; D gene uncertain. This CDR3 has 12 amino acids. Germline values: CDR1 KGHSH, CDR2 LQKENI. V was shortened by 4 bases and J by 4 bases, with 7 bases between the two germline ends. The CDR3: CASSLVRTEAFF. CDR3 bases: TGTGCCAGCTCACTAGTGCGCACTGAAGCTTTCTTT.

The J gene is TRBJ1-1, the V gene TRBV29-1; D is unresolved. The V gene lost 6 bases and the J gene lost 1 base, with 9 bases spanning the gap. Germline assignment: CDR1 SQVTM and CDR2 ANQGSEA. The CDR3 covers 12 residues. In DNA form, the CDR3 reads TGCAGCGTGGACTCGGGGAACACTGAAGCTTTCTTT. Translating gives CSVDSGNTEAFF.

This clone has more than one count but fewer than ten. CDR3 amino acids: CASSTPGQGLEKLFF. CDR3 coding DNA: TGTGCCAGCAGTACGCCGGGACAGGGGCTTGAAAAACTGTTTTTT. V gene TRBV6-1 combines with J gene TRBJ1-4; 10 bases are shared with TRBD1. The CDR3 is 15 residues long. Germline V lookup: CDR1 MNHNS, CDR2 SASEGT. V was pared by 5 bases and J by 7 bases, with 7 bases of the junction left unmatched.

The V call is TRBV5-5, the J call TRBJ1-4, with 7 bases lining up with TRBD1. V lost 4 bases and J lost 10; bases outside the gene matches: 10. Germline values: CDR1 SGHKS, CDR2 YYEKEE (reference sequence). CDR3 length: 14 amino acids. The CDR3 bases are TGTGCCAGCAGCCCCGGGACAGTGGTGGGAAAACTGTTTTTT. The encoded protein is CASSPGTVVGKLFF.

This rearrangement joins TRBV2 to TRBJ2-3, with TRBD1 as a possible D gene (5 bases). This CDR3 spans 10 amino acids. Germline loops: CDR1 SNHLY, CDR2 FYNNEI. Trimming removed 7 bases from V and 7 bases from J, with 6 bases in between. CDR3 in amino acids: CASKGYTQYF. CDR3 coding DNA: TGTGCCAGCAAGGGGTATACGCAGTATTTT.

J is TRBJ1-3 and V is TRBV6-1; no clear D gene. Trimming removed 3 bases from V and 4 bases from J, with 10 bases in between. Germline-derived CDR1 and CDR2 are MNHNS and SASEGT. The CDR3 has 14 residues. The CDR3 nucleotides read TGTGCCAGCAGTGAGACCCGAGGAGGAAACACCATATATTTT. Its protein product is CASSETRGGNTIYF.

The chain links TRBV30 to TRBJ1-1; D is uncertain. From germline, CDR1 is GTSNPN and CDR2 SVGIG (reference sequence). This CDR3 is 13 amino acids long. Trimming stripped 0 bases from V and 2 bases from J, with 7 bases between. The CDR3 DNA reads TGTGCCTGGAGTGTAGTTAGCAACACTGAAGCTTTCTTT. Its translation: CAWSVVSNTEAFF.